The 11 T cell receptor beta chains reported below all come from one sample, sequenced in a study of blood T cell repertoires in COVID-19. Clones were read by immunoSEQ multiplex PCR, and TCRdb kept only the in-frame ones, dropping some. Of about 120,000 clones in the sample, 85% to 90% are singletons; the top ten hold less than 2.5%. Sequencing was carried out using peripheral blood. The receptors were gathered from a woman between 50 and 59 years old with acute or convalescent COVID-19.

CDR3 bases: TGCGCCAGCAGTCAACCCTCGGGGGGGCACACTGAAGCTTTCTTT. Translating it yields CASSQPSGGHTEAFF. V gene TRBV23-1 combines with J gene TRBJ1-1; a possible D gene is TRBD1 (6 bases). TRBV23-1 is placed among ORFs of uncertain function. Trimming cost V 2 bases and J 3 bases, with 13 bases left between them. The CDR3 is 15 amino acids.

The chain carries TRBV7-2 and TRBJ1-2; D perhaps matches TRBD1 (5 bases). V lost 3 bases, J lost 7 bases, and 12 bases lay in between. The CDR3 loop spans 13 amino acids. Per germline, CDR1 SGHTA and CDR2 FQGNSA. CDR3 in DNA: TGTGCCAGCAGCTTTCGGGGGATCGGTGGCTACACCTTC. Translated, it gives CASSFRGIGGYTF.

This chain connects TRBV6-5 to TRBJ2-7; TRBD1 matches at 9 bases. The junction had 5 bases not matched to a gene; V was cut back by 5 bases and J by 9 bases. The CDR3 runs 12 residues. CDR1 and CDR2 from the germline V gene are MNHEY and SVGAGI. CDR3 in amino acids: CASSQLQGAQYF. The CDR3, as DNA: TGTGCCAGCAGTCAATTACAGGGGGCGCAGTACTTC.

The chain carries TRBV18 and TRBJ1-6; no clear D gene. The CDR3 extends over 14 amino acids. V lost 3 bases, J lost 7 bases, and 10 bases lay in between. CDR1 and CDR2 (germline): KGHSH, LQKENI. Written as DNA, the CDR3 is TGTGCCAGCTCACCTGCAGGTACGAATTCACCCCTCCACTTT. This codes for CASSPAGTNSPLHF.

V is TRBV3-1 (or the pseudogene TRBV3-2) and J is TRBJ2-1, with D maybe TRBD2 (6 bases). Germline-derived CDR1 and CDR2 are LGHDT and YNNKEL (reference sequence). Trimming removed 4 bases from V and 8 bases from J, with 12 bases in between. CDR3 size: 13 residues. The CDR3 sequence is CASSPSEAHEQFF. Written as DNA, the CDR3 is TGTGCCAGCAGCCCTAGCGAAGCGCATGAGCAGTTCTTC.

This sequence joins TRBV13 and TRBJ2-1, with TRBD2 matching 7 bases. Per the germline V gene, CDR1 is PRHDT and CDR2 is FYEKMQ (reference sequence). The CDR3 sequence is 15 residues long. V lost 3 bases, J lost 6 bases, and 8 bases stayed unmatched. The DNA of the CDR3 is TGTGCCAGCAGCTTTGGACTAGAAAAGACCAATGAGCAGTTCTTC. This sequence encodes CASSFGLEKTNEQFF.

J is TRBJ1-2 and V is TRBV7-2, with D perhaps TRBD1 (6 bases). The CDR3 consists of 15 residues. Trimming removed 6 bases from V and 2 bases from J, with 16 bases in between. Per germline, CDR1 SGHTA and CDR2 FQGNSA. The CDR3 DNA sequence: TGTGCCAGCAGAGCCGACAGGACAGAAAACTATGGCTACACCTTC. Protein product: CASRADRTENYGYTF.

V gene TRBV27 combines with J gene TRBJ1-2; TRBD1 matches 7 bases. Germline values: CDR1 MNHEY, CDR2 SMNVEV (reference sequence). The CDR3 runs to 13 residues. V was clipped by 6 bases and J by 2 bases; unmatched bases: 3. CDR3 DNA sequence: TGTGCCAGCAGCCGGGACAGAAACTATGGCTACACCTTC. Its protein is CASSRDRNYGYTF.

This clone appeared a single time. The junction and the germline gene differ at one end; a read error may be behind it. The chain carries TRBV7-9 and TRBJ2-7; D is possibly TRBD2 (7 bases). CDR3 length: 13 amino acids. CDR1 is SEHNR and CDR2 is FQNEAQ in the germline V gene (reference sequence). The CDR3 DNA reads TGTGCCAGCAGCCCTTTAGACCTGGGGGGGCATCGGTTC. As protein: CASSPLDLGGHRF. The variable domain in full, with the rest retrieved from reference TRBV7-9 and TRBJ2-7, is DTGVSQNPRHKITKRGQNVTFRCDPISEHNRLYWYRQTLGQGPEFLTYFQNEAQLEKSRLLSDRFSAERPKGSFSTLEIQRTEQGDSAMYLCASSPLDLGGHRFGPGTRLTVT.

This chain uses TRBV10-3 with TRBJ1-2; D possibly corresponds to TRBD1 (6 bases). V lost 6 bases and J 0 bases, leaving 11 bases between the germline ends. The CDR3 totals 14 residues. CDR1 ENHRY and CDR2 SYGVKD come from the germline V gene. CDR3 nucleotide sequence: TGTGCCATCAGGAGACAGGTTTCTAACTATGGCTACACCTTC. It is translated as CAIRRQVSNYGYTF.

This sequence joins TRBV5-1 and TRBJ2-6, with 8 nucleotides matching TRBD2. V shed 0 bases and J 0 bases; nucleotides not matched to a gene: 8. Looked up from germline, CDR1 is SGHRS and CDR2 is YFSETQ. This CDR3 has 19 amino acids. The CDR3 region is CASSLVPTGGNSGANVLTF. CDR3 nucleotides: TGCGCCAGCAGCTTGGTCCCCACGGGGGGGAACTCTGGGGCCAACGTCCTGACTTTC.